This T cell receptor beta chain came from a study of blood T cell repertoires in COVID-19. TCRdb's table, derived via immunoSEQ multiplex PCR, lists solely in-frame clones and lacks some. The sample consists of a few hundred thousand clones, about 83% of them appearing once. The V gene's germline CDR1 is LNHDA and CDR2 SQIVND (reference sequence). The CDR3 is made up of 15 amino acids. The germline V and J ends were trimmed by 4 bases and 5 bases, with 18 bases remaining between them. The sequenced sample was peripheral blood. The chain has TRBV19 and TRBJ2-7; D possibly corresponds to TRBD1 (6 bases). The receptor was derived from a woman between 45 and 65 years old with acute or convalescent COVID-19. The CDR3 sequence is CASSRASGTTDEQYF. The DNA for the CDR3 is TGTGCCAGTAGTAGAGCCTCCGGGACAACGGACGAGCAGTACTTC.